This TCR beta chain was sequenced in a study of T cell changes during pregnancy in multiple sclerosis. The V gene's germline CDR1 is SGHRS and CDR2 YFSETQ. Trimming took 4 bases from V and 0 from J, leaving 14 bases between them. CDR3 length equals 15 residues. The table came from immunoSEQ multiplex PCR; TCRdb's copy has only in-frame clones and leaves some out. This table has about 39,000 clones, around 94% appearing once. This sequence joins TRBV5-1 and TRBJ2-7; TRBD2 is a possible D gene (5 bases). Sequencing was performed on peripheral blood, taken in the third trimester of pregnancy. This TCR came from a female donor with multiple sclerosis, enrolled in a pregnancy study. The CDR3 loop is CASSETPGISYEQYF. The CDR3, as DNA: TGCGCCAGCAGCGAAACCCCCGGGATCTCCTACGAGCAGTACTTC. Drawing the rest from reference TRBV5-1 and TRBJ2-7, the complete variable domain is KAGVTQTPRYLIKTRGQQVTLSCSPISGHRSVSWYQQTPGQGLQFLFEYFSETQRNKGNFPGRFSGRQFSNSRSEMNVSTLELGDSALYLCASSETPGISYEQYFGPGTRLTVT.